The sample holds many counts of the clone carrying this T cell receptor (beta chain). Time point defined: newly diagnosed GD, antithyroid drugs for less than 3 months. The TCR library was made from RNA extracted from PBMCs. These data belong to a study of regulatory T cells in long-lasting Graves disease. Arm-PCR with iRepertoire HTBI primers amplified the CDR3 regions for these TCR beta libraries. One entry per CDR3 protein results from TCRdb running MiXCR on the multiplex PCR reads. The data hold almost 450,000 distinct CDR3 sequences, with about 16% observed a single time. The same specimen was also included in a second study, on T cells in Graves' hyperthyroidism and ophthalmopathy.

This TCR came from a woman aged 25 to 39 with Graves disease. The source was peripheral blood mononuclear cells (PBMCs), collected at new diagnosis, from a patient treated with antithyroid drugs.

For the CDR3, the DNA is TGTGCCAGCAGCGCCTCCGGGACAGGGACCTACGAGCAGTACTTC. Residues: CASSASGTGTYEQYF. This sequence joins TRBV9 and TRBJ2-7; the match to TRBD1 covers 9 bases. This CDR3 has 15 residues. J was trimmed by 2 bases and V by 3 bases; bases with no gene match: 6. Looked up from germline, CDR1 is SGDLS and CDR2 is YYNGEE. The full variable domain, its missing parts supplied by reference TRBV9 and TRBJ2-7, is DSGVTQTPKHLITATGQRVTLRCSPRSGDLSVYWYQQSLDQGLQFLIQYYNGEERAKGNILERFSAQQFPDLHSELNLSSLELGDSALYFCASSASGTGTYEQYFGPGTRLTVT.